This TCR beta chain was identified in a study of blood T cell repertoires in COVID-19 (dated by TCRdb to 2018 to 2021). Regarding the complete study: Samples from collaborators originated in the United States, Italy and Spain and spanned both the acute and convalescent phases of COVID-19. The material from the prospective study consisted of cDNA or gDNA derived from T cells, B-cell-depleted T cells, or PBMCs. Deeply sampled blood TCRbeta repertoires from subjects exposed to, actively infected with, or recovered from COVID-19 were included in the dataset. The repertoires were released in a freely available public database meant as a resource for research on the immune response to SARS-CoV-2. Samples came from the ongoing ImmuneRACE study (first 160 participants) plus 1,254 subjects from 6 global collaborators. The sample metadata nearly always contained a de-identified subject ID, COVID-19 status, age in years and sex. HLA class I and class II types, where available, came from metadata supplied by the sample provider rather than from assay-based typing. The full study reports these points: Clinical and demographic metadata were provided uncurated, with the amount varying by source and participant.

Comments on this clone: The antigen it recognizes is unknown. There are no base qualities to consult, and no much larger clone falls within one base.

TCRbeta CDR3 regions were amplified from genomic DNA by means of the immunoSEQ Assay, a bias-controlled multiplex PCR. On the authors' methods: The number of nucleated cells in each sample was estimated from the amplification of reference gene primers within the assay. Sequence reads were collapsed and filtered to measure the absolute abundance of every unique TCRbeta CDR3 rearrangement. Productive Simpson clonality was computed per sample as the square root of Simpson's diversity index over productive rearrangements. Sourced from immuneACCESS, this table was stored by TCRdb with only in-frame sequences that have V and J called. A share of the clones is absent; for the studies checked, an unresolved V gene accounts for under half, and the remainder has no known explanation. That table is the source of V, J and clone size, and D and trimming were worked out from the DNA. The sample table holds about 70,000 clones, of which around 88% were seen once. Together, the top ten hold about 6.4% of the sample.

Whole blood was collected in K2EDTA tubes by collaborating institutions according to the institutions' own protocols. Collaborator samples were shipped for TCRbeta analysis as frozen whole blood, isolated PBMCs, or DNA extracted from either sample type. The CDR3 spans 11 residues, from the cysteine through the phenylalanine. CDR3 DNA is the only sequence kept; it has 33 bases, read in frame from the first base. The junction shows trimming of 5 bases on V and 13 bases on J, plus 14 bases between the germline ends. The source material was peripheral blood. The chain joins TRBV12-3 or TRBV12-4 to TRBJ1-2; a tentative D call is TRBD1 (6 bases match). The source is a woman between 65 and 79 years old with acute or convalescent COVID-19. The CDR3 reads as follows: CASSPGVLATF. The DNA sequence reads TGTGCCAGCAGTCCAGGGGTTTTGGCCACCTTC.